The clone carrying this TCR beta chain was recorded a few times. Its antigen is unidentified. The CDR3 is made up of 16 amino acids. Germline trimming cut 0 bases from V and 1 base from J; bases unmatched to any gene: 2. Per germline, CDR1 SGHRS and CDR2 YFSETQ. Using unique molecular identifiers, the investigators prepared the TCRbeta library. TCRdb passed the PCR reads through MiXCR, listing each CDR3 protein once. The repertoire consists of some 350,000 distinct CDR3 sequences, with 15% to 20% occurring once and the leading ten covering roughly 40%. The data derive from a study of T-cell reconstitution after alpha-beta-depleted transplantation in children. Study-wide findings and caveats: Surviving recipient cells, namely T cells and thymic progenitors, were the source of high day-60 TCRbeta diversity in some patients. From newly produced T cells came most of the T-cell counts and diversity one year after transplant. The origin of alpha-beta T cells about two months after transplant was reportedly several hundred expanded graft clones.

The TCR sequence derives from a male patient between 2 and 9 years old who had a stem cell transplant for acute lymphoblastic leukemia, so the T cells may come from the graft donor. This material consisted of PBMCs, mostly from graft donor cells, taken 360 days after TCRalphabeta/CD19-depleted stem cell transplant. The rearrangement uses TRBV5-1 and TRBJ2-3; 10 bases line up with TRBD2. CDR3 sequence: CASSLVLAGRTDTQYF. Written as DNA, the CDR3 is TGCGCCAGCAGCTTGGTACTAGCGGGACGCACAGATACGCAGTATTTT.